The 3 T cell receptor beta chains given below trace back to one sample, sequenced in a study of blood T cell repertoires in COVID-19. This table comes from immunoSEQ multiplex PCR, and its TCRdb copy is limited to in-frame clones, with some not included. The data hold roughly 280,000 clones, with 86% observed a single time. Sequencing was performed on peripheral blood. These receptors originate from a man aged 40-50 years with active or convalescent COVID-19.

J is TRBJ2-3 and V is TRBV27; D is possibly TRBD2 (5 bases). Germline CDR1 is MNHEY and CDR2 is SMNVEV (reference sequence). This CDR3 has 13 amino acids. With 6 bases removed from V and 6 bases from J, the gap between germline ends came to 13 bases. The CDR3 loop reads CASSSTRRDTQYF. CDR3 nucleotides: TGTGCCAGCAGCTCAACTAGGAGGGATACGCAGTATTTT.

The V gene is TRBV19, the J gene TRBJ2-7, with D possibly matching TRBD1 (6 bases). The V gene's germline CDR1 is LNHDA and CDR2 SQIVND (reference sequence). Trimming took 3 bases from V and 6 from J, leaving 12 bases between them. This CDR3 has 13 amino acids. DNA of the CDR3: TGTGCCAGTAGTATCGGCACAGGGACCGAGCAGTACTTC. Translating it yields CASSIGTGTEQYF.

The chain carries TRBV24-1 and TRBJ2-7, with no clear D. V lost 6 bases and J lost 0, with 8 bases in between. Germline V gives CDR1 KGHDR, CDR2 SFDVKD. This CDR3 comprises 13 residues. This chain's CDR3 is CATSLANSYEQYF. In DNA form, the CDR3 reads TGTGCCACCAGTCTCGCGAACTCCTACGAGCAGTACTTC.